The 15 T cell receptor beta chains below all came from one sample that was sequenced in a study of blood T cells in healthy people across ages. Then a second PCR, running about 6 to 12 cycles, was carried out with a sample-barcoded 5' primer and a J-beta primer mix. MiXCR was run by TCRdb on the 5' RACE reads, yielding one entry per CDR3 protein. The table lists 800,000 or so distinct CDR3 sequences, under 80% of them singletons. The sequenced sample consisted of blood. The receptors were gathered from a man under 40 in good health.

This clonotype has only a few counts. This chain joins TRBV27 and TRBJ1-2, with D perhaps matching TRBD1 (5 bases). The germline CDR1 and CDR2 sequences are MNHEY and SMNVEV (reference sequence). The CDR3 spans 14 residues. Trimming removed 2 bases from V and 2 bases from J, with 9 bases in between. Here the CDR3 DNA reads TGTGCCAGCAGTTTAGTTGCAGGGAACTATGGCTACACCTTC. This codes for CASSLVAGNYGYTF.

With respect to this clonotype: At one end the junction does not follow the germline gene, possibly because of a read error. The chain couples TRBV29-1 to TRBJ1-4; a possible D gene is TRBD1 (5 bases). The CDR3 is 14 residues long. Germline V gives CDR1 SQVTM, CDR2 ANQGSEA. The CDR3 sequence is CGVLQVATNEKLFF. Written as DNA, the CDR3 is TGCGGCGTTTTACAGGTTGCAACTAATGAAAAACTGTTTTTT.

This chain uses TRBV10-3 with TRBJ2-5; D might be TRBD1 or TRBD2, each matching 5 bases. V was trimmed by 7 bases and J by 2 bases, leaving 20 bases between them. The CDR3 runs to 16 residues. Germline-derived CDR1 and CDR2 are ENHRY and SYGVKD. The chain's CDR3 is CAIKHSTGREQETQYF. CDR3 DNA: TGTGCCATCAAACACTCTACGGGACGAGAACAAGAGACCCAGTACTTC.

This clonotype was counted a single time. This chain joins TRBV7-9 and TRBJ2-3; 7 positions agree with TRBD1. J lost 3 bases, V lost 1 base, and 7 bases had no gene match. CDR3 length: 16 residues. Germline V CDR1 and CDR2: SEHNR, FQNEAQ (reference sequence). CDR3 region: CASSLVGTRGTDTQYF. In DNA, the CDR3 is TGTGCCAGCAGCTTAGTAGGTACCAGGGGGACAGATACGCAGTATTTT.

The rearrangement uses TRBV4-1 and TRBJ1-1, with 7 bases matching TRBD1. The CDR3 runs to 14 residues. CDR1 is MGHRA, CDR2 YSYEKL, per germline. The ends lost 1 base at V and 3 bases at J; junction bases unmatched: 2. CDR3 bases: TGCGCCAGCAGCCAAGGAGACAGGGACACTGAAGCTTTCTTT. As protein: CASSQGDRDTEAFF.

The genes are TRBV7-8 and TRBJ1-2; D gene ambiguous. This CDR3 contains 14 residues. The germline V gene has CDR1 SGHVS and CDR2 FQNEAQ. Trimming removed 3 bases at V and 8 bases at J, with 16 bases between. The CDR3 DNA reads as TGTGCCAGCAGCTTGGCCGGGTCATCAGGCGGCTACACCTTC. Its protein product is CASSLAGSSGGYTF.

This chain's CDR3 is CSASASGYYEQYF. The CDR3 bases are TGCAGTGCTAGTGCTAGCGGATACTACGAGCAGTACTTC. The chain uses TRBV20-1 and TRBJ2-4; TRBD2 matches at 7 bases. The J call may be in error: the DNA end matches TRBJ2-7 better. The CDR3 runs 13 residues. In germline, CDR1 is DFQATT, CDR2 SNEGSKA (reference sequence).

The V call is TRBV7-2, the J call TRBJ2-5; D tentatively fits TRBD1 or TRBD2 (5 bases each). The length of the CDR3 is 16 residues. Germline V CDR1 and CDR2: SGHTA, FQGNSA. V lost 1 base and J lost 1, with 13 bases in between. The CDR3 region is CASSLGGSAIQETQYF. The CDR3 DNA follows: TGTGCCAGCAGCTTAGGGGGGTCAGCAATCCAAGAGACCCAGTACTTC.

The rearrangement joins TRBV29-1 to TRBJ2-7; 12 nucleotides match TRBD2. V lost 5 bases to trimming and J lost 4 bases; unmatched junction nucleotides: 6. The CDR3 has 14 amino acids. Per the germline V gene, CDR1 is SQVTM and CDR2 is ANQGSEA. The CDR3 protein is CSVSGGTSGYEQYF. CDR3 DNA sequence: TGCAGCGTTTCAGGGGGGACTAGCGGGTACGAGCAGTACTTC.

The rearrangement uses TRBV15 and TRBJ2-3; D might be TRBD1 or TRBD2, each matching 5 bases. Germline-derived CDR1 and CDR2 are LNHNV and YYDKDF (reference sequence). The CDR3 runs 15 residues. V lost 6 bases and J lost 2, with 15 bases in between. Written as DNA, the CDR3 is TGTGCCACCAGGAGGGGTCCGCGGACCACAGATACGCAGTATTTT. It yields the protein CATRRGPRTTDTQYF.

The chain couples TRBV7-6 to TRBJ2-1; the D gene could be TRBD1 or TRBD2 (5 bases each). This CDR3 has 16 amino acids. The germline CDR1 and CDR2 sequences are SGHVS and FNYEAQ. Trimming removed 0 bases from V and 6 bases from J, with 15 bases in between. CDR3: CASSLARAGFSNEQFF. For the CDR3, the DNA is TGTGCCAGCAGCTTAGCGCGGGCAGGGTTTTCCAATGAGCAGTTCTTC. Drawing the rest from reference TRBV7-6 and TRBJ2-1, the complete variable domain is GAGVSQSPRYKVTKRGQDVALRCDPISGHVSLYWYRQALGQGPEFLTYFNYEAQQDKSGLPNDRFSAERPEGSISTLTIQRTEQRDSAMYRCASSLARAGFSNEQFFGPGTRLTVL.

This sequence joins TRBV4-3 and TRBJ2-1; unclear D gene. The V end lost 1 base, the J end lost 10 bases, and 11 bases lay between the germline ends. Germline V gene data show CDR1 as LGHNA and CDR2 as YSLEER. The CDR3 consists of 13 residues. CDR3 nucleotide sequence: TGCGCCAGCAGCCAAGTGGGTTCTTACGAGCAGTTCTTC. Its protein is CASSQVGSYEQFF.

The V and J genes are TRBV28 and TRBJ1-6, with 7 bases fitting TRBD1. The CDR3 sequence is 15 residues long. Germline V CDR1 and CDR2: MDHEN, SYDVKM. The V and J ends lost 3 bases and 7 bases, in that order; junction bases with no gene match: 6. The DNA for the CDR3 is TGTGCCAGCAGTTTGATCCGACAGGGAAATTCACCCCTCCACTTT. It specifies CASSLIRQGNSPLHF.

The V call is TRBV7-9, the J call TRBJ2-7; 9 positions agree with TRBD1. The CDR3 is 15 amino acids. V lost 5 bases to trimming and J lost 0 bases; unmatched junction nucleotides: 5. CDR1 is SEHNR, CDR2 FQNEAQ, per germline (reference sequence). In DNA, the CDR3 is TGTGCCAGCAGCGCAAGACAGGGGGACTCCTACGAGCAGTACTTC. Translated: CASSARQGDSYEQYF.

This rearrangement joins TRBV10-3 to TRBJ1-2; D remains ambiguous. Germline V gene sequence: CDR1 ENHRY, CDR2 SYGVKD. This CDR3 spans 14 amino acids. Trimming left V 3 bases short and J 7 bases short, with 15 bases between. CDR3 sequence: CAISEAPGKGGYTF. Here the CDR3 DNA reads TGTGCCATCAGTGAAGCACCGGGGAAGGGTGGCTACACCTTC.